The clone carrying this T cell receptor (beta chain) appeared a few times. CDR3 length equals 12 residues. J gave up 7 bases and V 5 bases, and 5 bases lay outside the gene matches. CDR1 is SGHVS, CDR2 FNYEAQ, per germline. 5'RACE primed from the constant segment yielded TCR alpha and TCR beta cDNA libraries bearing sample barcodes and UMIs. Each CDR3 protein is one row after TCRdb ran MiXCR on the 5' RACE reads. Of approximately 440,000 distinct CDR3 sequences listed, roughly 20% are singletons. The sample originates from a study of T-cell memory formation after mild COVID-19. Whole-study context: The TCR clusters were mostly specific to one donor.

The sequence came from an adult woman who had mild COVID-19 (a few samples of this study predate the infection). Cell type and time point are not known. J is TRBJ2-7 and V is TRBV7-6; 7 nucleotides line up with TRBD2. The specimen sequenced was PBMCs or a T cell subset sorted from them (not recorded which). CDR3 bases: TGTGCCAGCAGCCCGGGGGGACTAGAGCAGTACTTC. It is translated as CASSPGGLEQYF.